The rows below give T cell receptor beta chains drawn from one sample of a study of cytomegalovirus exposure and HLA in healthy donors. TCRdb keeps only in-frame clones here, not all; method: immunoSEQ multiplex PCR. The repertoire has 200,000 or so clones, 80% to 95% of them found once; the top ten carry approximately 0.99%. The sequenced material came from PBMCs. These receptors originate from a woman aged 18 to 35 in good health and CMV-seronegative. CDR3s include the opening cysteine and the closing phenylalanine or tryptophan. Fields, in order: clone size, J gene, V gene, D gene, CDR3 protein, CDR3 DNA. D genes are given only for firm matches. Rows may omit the clone size; those that give it use once, few, many or a size class.

few,TRBJ1-1,TRBV18,-,CASSREETEAFF,TGTGCCAGCTCCCGAGAGGAGACTGAAGCTTTCTTT
-,TRBJ2-3,TRBV5-1,TRBD1,CASSFIGQATSDTQYF,TGCGCCAGCAGCTTTATAGGACAGGCGACCAGCGATACGCAGTATTTT
-,TRBJ1-2,TRBV5-5,-,CASSLWQGRGYTF,TGTGCCAGCAGCTTGTGGCAGGGCCGGGGCTACACCTTC
-,TRBJ1-1,TRBV30,TRBD1,CAWVPGQGRVTEAFF,TGTGCCTGGGTCCCGGGACAGGGAAGGGTGACTGAAGCTTTCTTT
once,TRBJ1-5,TRBV28,-,CASSPLRSRGGHSNQPQHF,TGTGCCAGCAGTCCCCTGCGGTCCAGGGGCGGGCACAGCAATCAGCCCCAGCATTTT
-,TRBJ1-1,TRBV29-1,TRBD1,CSVGGQPNTEAFF,TGCAGCGTTGGGGGACAGCCGAACACTGAAGCTTTCTTT
-,TRBJ1-1,TRBV28,TRBD1,CASSPGTGEWGATEAFF,TGTGCCAGCAGTCCAGGGACAGGGGAATGGGGTGCAACTGAAGCTTTCTTT
-,TRBJ2-3,TRBV10-3,TRBD2,CAILRTSGTSTDTQYF,TGTGCCATCCTCCGGACTAGCGGGACTAGCACAGATACGCAGTATTTT
-,TRBJ2-1,TRBV27,-,CASSLASVYDEQFF,TGTGCCAGCAGTTTAGCCTCCGTCTACGATGAGCAGTTCTTC
-,TRBJ2-7,TRBV4-2,-,CASSTTPPRTLEQYF,TGTGCCAGCTCCACCACCCCCCCGAGAACTCTAGAGCAGTACTTC
-,TRBJ1-6,TRBV5-1,TRBD1,CASSSRQGDNSPLHF,TGCGCCAGCAGCTCCAGACAGGGGGACAATTCACCCCTCCACTTT
once,TRBJ1-2,TRBV30,-,CAWSVEDYGYTF,TGTGCCTGGAGTGTAGAGGATTATGGCTACACCTTC
-,TRBJ1-2,TRBV5-1,-,CASSAPRGTRERPYGYTF,TGCGCCAGCAGCGCACCGAGGGGGACCCGCGAGCGCCCTTATGGCTACACCTTC
-,TRBJ2-1,TRBV4-1,TRBD1,CASSQFGTGNNEQFF,TGCGCCAGCAGCCAATTCGGGACAGGTAACAATGAGCAGTTCTTC
-,TRBJ1-2,TRBV6-5,-,CASSYSGNYGYTF,TGTGCCAGCAGTTACTCGGGCAACTATGGCTACACCTTC
-,TRBJ2-7,TRBV5-4,TRBD1,CASGQGVLEQYF,TGTGCCAGCGGACAGGGAGTTTTGGAGCAGTACTTC
-,TRBJ1-1,TRBV5-1,-,CASSLGQGSTEAFF,TGCGCCAGCAGCTTGGGGCAGGGGAGCACTGAAGCTTTCTTT
-,TRBJ1-5,TRBV6-1,TRBD1,CASTLGQISNQPQHF,TGTGCCAGCACACTGGGACAGATTAGCAATCAGCCCCAGCATTTT
-,TRBJ2-2,TRBV11-2,-,CASRQTGELFF,TGTGCCAGCAGACAAACCGGGGAGCTGTTTTTT
-,TRBJ1-2,TRBV4-1,-,CASSPRGWDESNYGYTF,TGCGCCAGCAGCCCGCGGGGCTGGGACGAGTCTAACTATGGCTACACCTTC
once,TRBJ2-4,TRBV30,-,CAWSVGGAKNIQYF,TGTGCCTGGAGTGTGGGAGGAGCCAAAAACATTCAGTACTTC
-,TRBJ2-1,TRBV5-1,TRBD2,CASSPSSSGGYNEQFF,TGCGCCAGCAGCCCTTCCTCTAGCGGGGGCTACAATGAGCAGTTCTTC
-,TRBJ2-7,TRBV2,TRBD1,CASSVGTQGSYEQYF,TGTGCCAGCAGTGTAGGGACACAGGGGTCCTACGAGCAGTACTTC
-,TRBJ2-3,TRBV6-1,TRBD2,CASSERGGRGSDTQYF,TGTGCCAGCAGTGAACGAGGCGGGAGAGGGTCGGATACGCAGTATTTT
-,TRBJ2-1,TRBV30,-,CAWAVLGNEQFF,TGTGCCTGGGCAGTACTAGGCAATGAGCAGTTCTTC
-,TRBJ2-7,TRBV7-8,TRBD2,CASSLGASGYYEQYF,TGTGCCAGCAGCTTAGGGGCTAGCGGGTACTACGAGCAGTACTTC
-,TRBJ2-2,TRBV18,TRBD2,CASSPGTSGRTGELFF,TGTGCCAGCTCACCAGGGACTAGCGGGAGAACCGGGGAGCTGTTTTTT
-,TRBJ1-2,TRBV7-8,TRBD1,CASSLGPGGEGYTF,TGTGCCAGCAGCTTAGGGCCAGGGGGTGAGGGCTACACCTTC
once,TRBJ2-3,TRBV6-5,-,CASKLSLGADTQYF,TGTGCCAGCAAGCTATCTCTAGGGGCAGATACGCAGTATTTT
-,TRBJ1-2,TRBV18,TRBD1,CASSPTGQGDAGYTF,TGTGCCAGCTCACCGACGGGACAGGGGGATGCTGGCTACACCTTC
-,TRBJ1-1,TRBV9,-,CASSREGPTTEAFF,TGTGCCAGCAGCCGGGAGGGACCAACCACTGAAGCTTTCTTT